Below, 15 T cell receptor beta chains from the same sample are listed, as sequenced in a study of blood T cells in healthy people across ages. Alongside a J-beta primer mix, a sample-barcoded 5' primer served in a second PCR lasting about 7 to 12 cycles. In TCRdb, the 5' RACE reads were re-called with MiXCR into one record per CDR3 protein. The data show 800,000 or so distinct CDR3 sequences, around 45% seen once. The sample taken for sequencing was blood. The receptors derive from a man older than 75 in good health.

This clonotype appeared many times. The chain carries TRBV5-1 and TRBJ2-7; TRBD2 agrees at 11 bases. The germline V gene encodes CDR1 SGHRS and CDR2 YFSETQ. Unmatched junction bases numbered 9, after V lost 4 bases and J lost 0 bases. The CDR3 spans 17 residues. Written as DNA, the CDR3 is TGCGCCAGCAGCCTGGCTCTAGCGGGAGGTAACTCCTACGAGCAGTACTTC. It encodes CASSLALAGGNSYEQYF.

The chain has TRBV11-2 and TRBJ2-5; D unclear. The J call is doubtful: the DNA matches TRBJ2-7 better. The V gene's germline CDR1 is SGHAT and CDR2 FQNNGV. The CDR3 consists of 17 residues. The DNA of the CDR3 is TGTGCCAGCAGCTTAATGGGGAATAATGGGCTTTTCAACGAGCAGTACTTC. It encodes CASSLMGNNGLFNEQYF.

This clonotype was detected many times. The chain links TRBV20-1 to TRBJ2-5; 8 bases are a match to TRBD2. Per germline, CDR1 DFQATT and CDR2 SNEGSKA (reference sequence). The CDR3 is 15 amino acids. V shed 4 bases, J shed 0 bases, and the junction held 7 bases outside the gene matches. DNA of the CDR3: TGCAGTGCTAAATCGGGAGGGAACCACCAAGAGACCCAGTACTTC. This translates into CSAKSGGNHQETQYF.

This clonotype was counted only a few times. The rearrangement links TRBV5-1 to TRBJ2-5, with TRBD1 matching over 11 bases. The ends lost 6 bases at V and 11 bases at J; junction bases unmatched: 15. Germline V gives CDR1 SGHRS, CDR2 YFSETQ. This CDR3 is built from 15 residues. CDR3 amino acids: CASTRTGGQWNEQYF. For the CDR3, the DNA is TGCGCCAGCACCCGGACAGGGGGCCAGTGGAATGAGCAGTACTTC.

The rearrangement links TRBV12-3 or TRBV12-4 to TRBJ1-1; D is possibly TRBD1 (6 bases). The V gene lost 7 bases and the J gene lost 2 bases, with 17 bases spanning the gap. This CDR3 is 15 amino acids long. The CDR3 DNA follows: TGTGCCAGCAACCCCCCCGACAGGTTCAACACTGAAGCTTTCTTT. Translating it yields CASNPPDRFNTEAFF.

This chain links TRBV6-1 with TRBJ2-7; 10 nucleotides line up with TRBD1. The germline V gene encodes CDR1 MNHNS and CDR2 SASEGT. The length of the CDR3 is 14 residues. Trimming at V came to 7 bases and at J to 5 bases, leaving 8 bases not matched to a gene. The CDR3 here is CASTSRTGGDEQYF. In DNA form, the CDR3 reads TGTGCCAGCACTAGCAGGACAGGGGGAGACGAGCAGTACTTC.

The DNA of the CDR3 is TGTGCCAGCACTAGACGGTACAATGAGCAGTTCTTC. Translating gives CASTRRYNEQFF. The gene calls are TRBV28 and TRBJ2-1; D is undetermined. This CDR3 is 12 amino acids long. Trimming shortened V by 7 bases and J by 4 bases, and 8 bases separated the two germline ends. Germline values: CDR1 MDHEN, CDR2 SYDVKM.

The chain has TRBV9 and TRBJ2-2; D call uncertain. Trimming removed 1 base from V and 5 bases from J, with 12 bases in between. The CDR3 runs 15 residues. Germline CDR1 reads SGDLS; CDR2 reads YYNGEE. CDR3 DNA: TGTGCCAGCAGCGTAAATCCATCATATACCGGGGAGCTGTTTTTT. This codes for CASSVNPSYTGELFF.

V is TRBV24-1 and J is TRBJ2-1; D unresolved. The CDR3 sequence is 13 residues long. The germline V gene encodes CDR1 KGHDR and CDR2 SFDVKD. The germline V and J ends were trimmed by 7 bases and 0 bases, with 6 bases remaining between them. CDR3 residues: CATRRSSYNEQFF. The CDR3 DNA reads TGTGCCACCAGGAGAAGCTCCTACAATGAGCAGTTCTTC.

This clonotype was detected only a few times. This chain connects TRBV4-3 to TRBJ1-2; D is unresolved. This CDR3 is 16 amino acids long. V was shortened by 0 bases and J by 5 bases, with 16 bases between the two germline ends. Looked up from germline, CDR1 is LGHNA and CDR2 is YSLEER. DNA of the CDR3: TGCGCCAGCAGCCAAGAAGGCAGTTCCTACCTTTATGGCTACACCTTC. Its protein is CASSQEGSSYLYGYTF.

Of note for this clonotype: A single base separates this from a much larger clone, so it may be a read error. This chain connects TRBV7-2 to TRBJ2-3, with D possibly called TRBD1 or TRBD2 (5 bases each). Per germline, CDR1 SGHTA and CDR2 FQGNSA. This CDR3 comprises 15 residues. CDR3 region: CASGRPGPQIDTQCF. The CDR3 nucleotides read TGTGCCAGCGGACGACCGGGACCCCAGATAGATACGCAGTGTTTT.

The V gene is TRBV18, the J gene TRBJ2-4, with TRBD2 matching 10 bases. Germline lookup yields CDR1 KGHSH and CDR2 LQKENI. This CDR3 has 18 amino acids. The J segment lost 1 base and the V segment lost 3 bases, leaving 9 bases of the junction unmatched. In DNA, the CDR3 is TGTGCCAGCTCACCGGAACTAGCGGGACTCGGGGCCAAAAACATTCAGTACTTC. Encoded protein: CASSPELAGLGAKNIQYF.

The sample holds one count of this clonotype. This chain's CDR3 is CASSGPQGEQYF. DNA of the CDR3: TGTGCCAGCAGCGGACCTCAGGGCGAGCAGTACTTC. V gene TRBV28 combines with J gene TRBJ2-4; D perhaps matches TRBD1 (5 bases). The DNA end is a closer match to TRBJ2-7, so the J assignment may be wrong. Germline CDR1 and CDR2: MDHEN and SYDVKM. This CDR3 spans 12 amino acids.

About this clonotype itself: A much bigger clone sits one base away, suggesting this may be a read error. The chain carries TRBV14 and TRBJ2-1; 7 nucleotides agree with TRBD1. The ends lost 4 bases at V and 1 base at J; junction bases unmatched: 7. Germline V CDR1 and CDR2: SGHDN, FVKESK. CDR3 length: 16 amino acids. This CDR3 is CASSPQTGPSYNEQFF. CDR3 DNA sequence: TGTGCCAGCAGCCCGCAGACAGGGCCATCCTACAATGAGCAGTTCTTC.

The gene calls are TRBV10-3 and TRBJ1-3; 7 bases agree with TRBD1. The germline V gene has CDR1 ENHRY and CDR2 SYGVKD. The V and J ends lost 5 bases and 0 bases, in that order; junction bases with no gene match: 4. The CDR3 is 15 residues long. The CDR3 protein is CAISRQGLSGNTIYF. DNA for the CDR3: TGTGCCATCAGTCGACAGGGCCTCTCTGGAAACACCATATATTTT.